One and the same sample provided the 4 T cell receptor beta chains below, sequenced in a study of cytomegalovirus exposure and HLA in healthy donors. The PCR used 60 Vbeta and 13 Jbeta primers. TCRdb keeps only in-frame clones here, not all; method: immunoSEQ multiplex PCR. The repertoire holds about 130,000 clones, with roughly 80% as singletons. Specimen: PBMCs. These receptors originate from a male donor in good health and CMV-seronegative.

About this clone: Other nucleotide sequences from this sample produce the same CDR3. This chain uses TRBV7-9 with TRBJ1-4, with D uncertain. The CDR3 has 14 amino acids. The germline gives CDR1 SEHNR, CDR2 FQNEAQ (reference sequence). Trimming took 2 bases from V and 8 from J, leaving 12 bases between them. CDR3 coding DNA: TGTGCCAGCAGCTTACGGGGAGGCGGGGAAAAACTGTTTTTT. Encoded protein: CASSLRGGGEKLFF.

This clone was found a few times. The V gene is TRBV7-2, the J gene TRBJ2-7; D is undetermined. Between the trimmed V and J ends, which lost 1 base and 2 bases, there was a span of 9 bases. Germline loops: CDR1 SGHTA, CDR2 FQGNSA. CDR3 size: 14 residues. The CDR3 coding sequence is TGTGCCAGCAGCTTAGACGGTGGGCCCTACGAGCAGTACTTC. This translates into CASSLDGGPYEQYF.

The chain recombines TRBV27 with TRBJ2-5; the D gene is possibly TRBD1 (7 bases). Germline assignment: CDR1 MNHEY and CDR2 SMNVEV (reference sequence). CDR3 length: 16 residues. Trimming took off 2 bases at V and 5 bases at J, with 18 bases between the two ends. The CDR3 DNA follows: TGTGCCAGCAGTTTACGGAGGGGTATGACAGGGGAGACCCAGTACTTC. It encodes CASSLRRGMTGETQYF.

The V gene is TRBV6-1, the J gene TRBJ2-7, with D perhaps TRBD2 (6 bases). V lost 6 bases, J lost 4 bases, and 16 bases lay in between. CDR3 length: 14 residues. From germline, CDR1 is MNHNS and CDR2 SASEGT. This chain's CDR3 is CASRLGLKAYEQYF. The CDR3 bases are TGTGCCAGCAGACTGGGACTCAAAGCTTACGAGCAGTACTTC.